This T cell receptor beta chain was recovered during a study of metastatic and nonmetastatic thyroid tumors. The study's findings and limits: For both blood and tumor, malignant thyroid tumors reportedly showed significantly higher TCR beta diversity than benign nodules did.

There are many counts of this clone. Its target is unknown. Patients were all untreated before their thyroid surgery. MiXCR re-clonotyped the PCR reads for TCRdb. The sample consists of some 25,000 clones, 22% of them appearing once. The origin of this receptor is a female donor with papillary thyroid cancer or a benign thyroid nodule (not recorded which). Some clones in this sample may be carry-over from other donors' samples. Sample: blood.

CDR3 nucleotides: TGTGCCTGGAGTCGAGTGGGCGAGCAGTACTTC. This gives the protein CAWSRVGEQYF. This chain joins TRBV30 and TRBJ2-7; no reliable D call. CDR3 length: 11 amino acids. Germline V gene data show CDR1 as GTSNPN and CDR2 as SVGIG (reference sequence). The V and J ends lost 2 bases and 6 bases respectively, with 8 bases between them.